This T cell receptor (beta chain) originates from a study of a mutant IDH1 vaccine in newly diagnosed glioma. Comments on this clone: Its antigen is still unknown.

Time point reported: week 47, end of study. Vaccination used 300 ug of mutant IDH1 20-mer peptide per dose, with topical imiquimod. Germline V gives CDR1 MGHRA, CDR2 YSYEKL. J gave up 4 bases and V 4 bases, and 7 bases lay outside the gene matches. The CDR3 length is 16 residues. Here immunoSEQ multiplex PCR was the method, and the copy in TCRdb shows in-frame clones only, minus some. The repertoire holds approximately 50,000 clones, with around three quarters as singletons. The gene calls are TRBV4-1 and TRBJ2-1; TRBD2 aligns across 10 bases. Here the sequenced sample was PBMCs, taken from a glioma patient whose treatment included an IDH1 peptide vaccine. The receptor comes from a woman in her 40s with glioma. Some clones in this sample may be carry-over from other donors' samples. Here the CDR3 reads CASSPRGLASYNEQFF. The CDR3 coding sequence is TGCGCCAGCAGCCCAAGGGGACTAGCGTCATACAATGAGCAGTTCTTC.